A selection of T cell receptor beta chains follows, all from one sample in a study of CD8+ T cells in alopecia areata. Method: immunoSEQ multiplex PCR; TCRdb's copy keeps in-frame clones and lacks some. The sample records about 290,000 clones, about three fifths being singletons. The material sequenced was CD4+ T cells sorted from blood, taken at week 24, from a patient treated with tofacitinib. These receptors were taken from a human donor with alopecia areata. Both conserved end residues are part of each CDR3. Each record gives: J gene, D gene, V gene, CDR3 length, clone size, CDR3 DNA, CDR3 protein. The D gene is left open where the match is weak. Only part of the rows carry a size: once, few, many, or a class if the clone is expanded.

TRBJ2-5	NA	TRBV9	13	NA	TGTGCCAGCTCAGCAGGGGCTCAAGAGACCCAGTACTTC	CASSAGAQETQYF
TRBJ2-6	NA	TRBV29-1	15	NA	TGCAGCGTTGAACGGACATCCACTGGGGCCAACGTCCTGACTTTC	CSVERTSTGANVLTF
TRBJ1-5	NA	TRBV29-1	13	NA	TGCAGCGTTTCCCGGGGTCGGGCTCAGCCCCAGCATTTT	CSVSRGRAQPQHF
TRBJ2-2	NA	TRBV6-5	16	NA	TGTGCCAGCAGTTCCCATCCCGCTGGTAACACCGGGGAGCTGTTTTTT	CASSSHPAGNTGELFF
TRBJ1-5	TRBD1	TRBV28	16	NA	TGTGCCAGCAGTCGCTCTTGGAGCAGGGGGCTCCAGCCCCAGCATTTT	CASSRSWSRGLQPQHF
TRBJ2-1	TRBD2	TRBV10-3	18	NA	TGTGCCATCAGCCCTACTAGCGGGGGGCCGACGACCTACAATGAGCAGTTCTTC	CAISPTSGGPTTYNEQFF
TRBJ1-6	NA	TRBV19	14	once	TGTGCCAGTAGTATTGGACCGAATAATTCACCCCTCCACTTT	CASSIGPNNSPLHF
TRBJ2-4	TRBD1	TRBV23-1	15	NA	TGCGCCAGCAGTTGCAGGGGGTCAGCCAAAAACATTCAGTACTTC	CASSCRGSAKNIQYF
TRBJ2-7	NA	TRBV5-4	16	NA	TGTGCCAGCAGCTTGATGCGGCAGGGTTCTTCCTACGAGCAGTACTTC	CASSLMRQGSSYEQYF
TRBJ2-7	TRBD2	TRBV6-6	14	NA	TGTGCCAGCAGTTACAGTAGCGGGGGATACGAGCAGTACTTC	CASSYSSGGYEQYF
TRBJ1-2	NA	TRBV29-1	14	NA	TGCAGCGTTAAGCCCGTCCTAGCTAACTATGGCTACACCTTC	CSVKPVLANYGYTF
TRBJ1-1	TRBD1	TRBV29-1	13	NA	TGCAGCGTTGAGGGACAGGCGAACACTGAAGCTTTCTTT	CSVEGQANTEAFF
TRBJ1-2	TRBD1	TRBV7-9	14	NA	TGTGCCAGCAGCCTAAGTCCCGGGACAGCGGGCTACACCTTC	CASSLSPGTAGYTF
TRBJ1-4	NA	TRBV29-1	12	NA	TGCAGCGTTGTTGGGCTGGATGAAAAACTGTTTTTT	CSVVGLDEKLFF
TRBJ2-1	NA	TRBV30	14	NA	TGTGCCTGGGTGGGGACTGACCTTCCCAATGAGCAGTTCTTC	CAWVGTDLPNEQFF
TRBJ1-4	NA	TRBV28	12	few	TGTGCCAGCAAAGGGACGGCTGAAAAACTGTTTTTT	CASKGTAEKLFF
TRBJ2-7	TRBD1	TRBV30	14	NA	TGTGCCTGGAGCCGGGACAAGGGGGCGCGGGAGCAGTACTTC	CAWSRDKGAREQYF
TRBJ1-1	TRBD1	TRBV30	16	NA	TGTGCCTGGAGACTAAGGCCTAGGGGGCCCTACACTGAAGCTTTCTTT	CAWRLRPRGPYTEAFF
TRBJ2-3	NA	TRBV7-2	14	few	TGTGCCAGCTCCCGGGATTCGGCAGCAGATACGCAGTATTTT	CASSRDSAADTQYF
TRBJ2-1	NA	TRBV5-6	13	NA	TGTGCCAGCAGCCGATCAAACTACAATGAGCAGTTCTTC	CASSRSNYNEQFF
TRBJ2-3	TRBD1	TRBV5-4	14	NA	TGTGCCAGCAGCACCGGGACAGTCACAGATACGCAGTATTTT	CASSTGTVTDTQYF
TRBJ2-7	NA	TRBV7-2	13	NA	TGTGCCAGCAGCTTGTGGGATTCCGGCGAGCAGTACTTC	CASSLWDSGEQYF
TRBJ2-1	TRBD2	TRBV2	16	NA	TGTGCCAGCAGCGGACTAGCGGGGGGGCGGGTGAATGAGCAGTTCTTC	CASSGLAGGRVNEQFF
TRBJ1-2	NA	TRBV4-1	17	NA	TGCGCCAGCAGCCAAGATCTTAGGGCCCGTTCCTACTATGGCTACACCTTC	CASSQDLRARSYYGYTF
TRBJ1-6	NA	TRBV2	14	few	TGTGCCAGCTGCCTCAGGATTGTGAATTCACCCCTCCACTTT	CASCLRIVNSPLHF
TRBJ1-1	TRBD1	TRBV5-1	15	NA	TGCGCCAGCAGCCCGGGACAGCTCATGAACACTGAAGCTTTCTTT	CASSPGQLMNTEAFF
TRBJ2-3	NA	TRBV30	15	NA	TGTGCCTGGAGTGTAAGGCGCACTAGCACAGATACGCAGTATTTT	CAWSVRRTSTDTQYF
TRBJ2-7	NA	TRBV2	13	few	TGTGCCAGCACTATCGACCTTGCCTACGAGCAGTACTTC	CASTIDLAYEQYF
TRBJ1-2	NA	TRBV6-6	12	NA	TGTGCCAGCAGATCGGCGGAGGGTGGCTACACCTTC	CASRSAEGGYTF
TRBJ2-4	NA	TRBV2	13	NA	TGTGCCAGCAGTGAAGGCCGACAAAACATTCAGTACTTC	CASSEGRQNIQYF
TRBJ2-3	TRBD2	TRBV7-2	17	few	TGTGCCAGCAGCCCAAGGTGGACTAGCGGGCTTCCAGATACGCAGTATTTT	CASSPRWTSGLPDTQYF
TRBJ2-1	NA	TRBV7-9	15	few	TGTGCCAGCGGCCAGGGGAGACTACCTTTGGATGAGCAGTTCTTC	CASGQGRLPLDEQFF
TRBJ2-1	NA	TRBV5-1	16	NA	TGCGCCAGCAGCTTGGAGGCCTCCAGCTCCTACAATGAGCAGTTCTTC	CASSLEASSSYNEQFF
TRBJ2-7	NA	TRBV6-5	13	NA	TGTGCCAGCCAAGAGGCACATTACTACGAGCAGTACTTC	CASQEAHYYEQYF
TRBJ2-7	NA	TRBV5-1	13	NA	TGCGCCAGCAGCTTGGCGGGCGCGGGCGGGCAGTACTTC	CASSLAGAGGQYF
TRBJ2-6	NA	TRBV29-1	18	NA	TGCAGCGTCCAAGCCCCGGGACGGGGCTTCTCTGGGGCCAACGTCCTGACTTTC	CSVQAPGRGFSGANVLTF
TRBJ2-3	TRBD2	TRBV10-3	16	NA	TGTGCCATCAGTGAGTCGTTCGGGGGGATTGGAGATACGCAGTATTTT	CAISESFGGIGDTQYF
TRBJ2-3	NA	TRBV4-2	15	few	TGTGCCAGCAGCCAATGGCTAACGAGCACAGATACGCAGTATTTT	CASSQWLTSTDTQYF
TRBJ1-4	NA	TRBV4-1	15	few	TGCGCCAGCAGCCAAGATAAAGGGGCATGGGAAAAACTGTTTTTT	CASSQDKGAWEKLFF
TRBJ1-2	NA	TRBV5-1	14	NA	TGCGCCAGCAGCTTGGAAGGTCGGAGCTATGGCTACACCTTC	CASSLEGRSYGYTF
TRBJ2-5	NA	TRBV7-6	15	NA	TGTGCCAGCAGCTTATTTAGCCAGGGACAAGAGACCCAGTACTTC	CASSLFSQGQETQYF
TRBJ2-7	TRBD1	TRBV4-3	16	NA	TGCGCCAGCAGCCTTCAAACAGGGGAGAAGGCCTACGAGCAGTACTTC	CASSLQTGEKAYEQYF
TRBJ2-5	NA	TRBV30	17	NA	TGTGCCTGGAGTGCTGGACCGCACACGACGCCCGGAGAGACCCAGTACTTC	CAWSAGPHTTPGETQYF
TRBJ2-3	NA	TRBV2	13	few	TGTGCCGGAACAGGGACCGGCACAGATACGCAGTATTTT	CAGTGTGTDTQYF
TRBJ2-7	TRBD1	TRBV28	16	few	TGTGCCAGCAGCCCGGGAGGGGACAGGGGTTCCTACGAGCAGTACTTC	CASSPGGDRGSYEQYF
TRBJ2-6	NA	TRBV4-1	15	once	TGCGCCAGCAGCCAAGATGACTCTGGGGCCAACGTCCTGACTTTC	CASSQDDSGANVLTF
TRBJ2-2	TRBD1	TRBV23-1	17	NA	TGCGCCAGCAGTCATTTCTCACAGGGGGCGCGGGCCGGGGAGCTGTTTTTT	CASSHFSQGARAGELFF
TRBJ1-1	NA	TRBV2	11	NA	TGTGCCAGCAGCCATACAGGGAAAGCTTTCTTT	CASSHTGKAFF
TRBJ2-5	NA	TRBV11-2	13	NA	TGTGCCAGCAGCTTGAGAGGGCAAGAGACCCAGTACTTC	CASSLRGQETQYF
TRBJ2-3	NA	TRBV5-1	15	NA	TGCGCCAGCAGCCCCCGGACAGCGAGCACAGATACGCAGTATTTT	CASSPRTASTDTQYF
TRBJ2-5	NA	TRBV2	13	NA	TGTGCCAGCAGTCTAGGGCGCCAAGAGACCCAGTACTTC	CASSLGRQETQYF
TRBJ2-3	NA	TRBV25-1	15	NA	TGTGCCAGCAGTGAAGCAGGGGACTACGCAGATACGCAGTATTTT	CASSEAGDYADTQYF
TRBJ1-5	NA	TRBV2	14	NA	TGTGCCAGCAGTGCCGACACTCTGAATCAGCCCCAGCATTTT	CASSADTLNQPQHF
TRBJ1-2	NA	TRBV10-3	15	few	TGTGCCATCAGTGAGTCGGCACAGGGCCACTATGGCTACACCTTC	CAISESAQGHYGYTF
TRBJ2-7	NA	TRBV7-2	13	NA	TGTGCCAGCAGGTCGATGACTTCCTACGAGCAGTACTTC	CASRSMTSYEQYF
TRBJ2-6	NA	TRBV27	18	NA	TGTGCCAGCAGTTTGCGGGACAGTAGGAGTTCTGGGGCCAACGTCCTGACTTTC	CASSLRDSRSSGANVLTF
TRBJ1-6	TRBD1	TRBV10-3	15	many	TGTGCCATCAGTGAGCCCAGGGGGAATAATTCACCCCTCCACTTT	CAISEPRGNNSPLHF